Shown below are 2 T cell receptor beta chains from a single sample sequenced in a study of control samples from healthy donors and cancer patients. Clones were read by immunoSEQ multiplex PCR, and TCRdb kept only the in-frame ones, dropping some. The profile covers 150,000 to 200,000 clones, with 75% to 95% appearing a single time and about 1.6% taken by the ten largest. Sequencing used blood. The receptors shown here come from a woman aged 25 to 39 in good health.

The CDR3 DNA reads as TGTGCCAGTAGTCCCACGGACAGGGGTGGCAATCAGCCCCAGCATTTT. Protein product: CASSPTDRGGNQPQHF. The chain has TRBV19 and TRBJ1-5, with 9 bases lining up with TRBD1. Looked up from germline, CDR1 is LNHDA and CDR2 is SQIVND (reference sequence). The CDR3 runs to 16 residues. The junction had 7 bases not matched to a gene; V was cut back by 5 bases and J by 2 bases.

The J gene is TRBJ1-5, the V gene TRBV18; TRBD1 matches 8 bases. Trimming removed 5 bases from V and 6 bases from J; junction bases left unmatched: 3. The CDR3 extends over 13 amino acids. Germline V gives CDR1 KGHSH, CDR2 LQKENI. CDR3 amino acids: CASSDRGGQPQHF. The CDR3 coding sequence is TGTGCCAGCTCAGACAGGGGCGGTCAGCCCCAGCATTTT.